This TCR beta chain was sequenced for a study of graft-versus-host responses after intestinal transplantation. Study-level information: Recipients got multivisceral, liver-intestinal, or isolated intestinal transplants. After anti-thymocyte globulin induction, recipients took tacrolimus and steroids for 2 to 3 years. Whole-study findings and limits: Allografts from individuals with graft-donor T cell macrochimerism displayed high graft-versus-host to host-versus-graft clonal ratios. GvH clonotypes were identified within recipient marrow, with a subset emerging first in ileum or blood.

CDR3 size: 14 residues. CDR1 is MNHEY, CDR2 SVGAGI, per germline. Trimming shortened V by 7 bases and J by 4 bases, and 15 bases separated the two germline ends. Worth noting for this clone: What it binds is unknown.

TCRdb's copy holds only in-frame clones and misses some; the assay was immunoSEQ multiplex PCR. The profile covers roughly 46,000 clones, with 80% to 95% appearing a single time and 5% to 7% taken by the ten largest. The clonotype originates from a human patient who received an intestinal transplant, so some T cells may come from the graft donor. The specimen comprised PBMCs, sampled approximately 740 days after a first intestinal transplant, on the day of a second. J is TRBJ2-3 and V is TRBV6-5; tentatively, D is TRBD2 (6 bases). CDR3: CASNPPGAADTQYF. The CDR3 DNA follows: TGTGCCAGCAATCCCCCGGGAGCTGCAGATACGCAGTATTTT.